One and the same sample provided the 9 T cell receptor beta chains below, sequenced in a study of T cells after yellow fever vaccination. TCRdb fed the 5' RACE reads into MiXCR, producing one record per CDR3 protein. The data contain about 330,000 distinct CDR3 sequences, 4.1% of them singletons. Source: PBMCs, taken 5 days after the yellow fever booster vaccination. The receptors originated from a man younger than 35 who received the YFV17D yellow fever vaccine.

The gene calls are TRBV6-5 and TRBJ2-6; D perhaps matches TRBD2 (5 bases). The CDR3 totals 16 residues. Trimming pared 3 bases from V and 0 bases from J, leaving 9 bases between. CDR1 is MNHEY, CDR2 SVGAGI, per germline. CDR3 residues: CASSYTAVSGANVLTF. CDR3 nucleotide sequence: TGTGCCAGCAGTTATACAGCGGTCTCTGGGGCCAACGTCCTGACTTTC.

The CDR3: CSVSDPKDYGYTF. The CDR3 DNA reads TGCAGCGTTTCCGACCCCAAGGACTATGGCTACACCTTC. The rearrangement joins TRBV29-1 to TRBJ1-2; D unclear. The CDR3 has 13 residues. Germline assignment: CDR1 SQVTM and CDR2 ANQGSEA. Trimming removed 5 bases at V and 3 bases at J, with 13 bases between.

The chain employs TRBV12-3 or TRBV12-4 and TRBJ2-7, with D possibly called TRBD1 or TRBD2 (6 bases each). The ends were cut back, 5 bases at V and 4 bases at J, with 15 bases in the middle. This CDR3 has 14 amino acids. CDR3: CASSKGWGAYEQYF. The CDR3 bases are TGTGCCAGCAGTAAAGGGTGGGGGGCGTACGAGCAGTACTTC.

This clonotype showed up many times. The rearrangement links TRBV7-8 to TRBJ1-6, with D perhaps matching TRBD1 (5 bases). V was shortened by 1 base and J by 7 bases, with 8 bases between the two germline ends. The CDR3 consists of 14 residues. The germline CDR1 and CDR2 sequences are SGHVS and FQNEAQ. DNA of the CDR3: TGTGCCAGCAGCTTAGGTAGGGGCAATTCACCCCTCCACTTT. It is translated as CASSLGRGNSPLHF.

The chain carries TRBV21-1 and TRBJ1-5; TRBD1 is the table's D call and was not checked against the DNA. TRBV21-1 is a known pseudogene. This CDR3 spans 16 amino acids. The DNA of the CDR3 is TGTGCCAGCAGTTTAAGGGGGGGCGCCTACAATCAGCCCCAGCATTTT. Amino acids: CASSLRGGAYNQPQHF.

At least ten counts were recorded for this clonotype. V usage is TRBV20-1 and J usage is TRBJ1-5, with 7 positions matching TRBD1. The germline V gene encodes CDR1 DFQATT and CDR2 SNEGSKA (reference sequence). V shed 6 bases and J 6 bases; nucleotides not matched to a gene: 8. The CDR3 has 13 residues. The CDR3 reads CSAETGWVQPQHF. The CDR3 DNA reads TGCAGTGCCGAGACAGGGTGGGTTCAGCCCCAGCATTTT.

As DNA, the CDR3 is TGTGCCAGCAGCTTAGATTGGGAGTCTGAGCAGTTCTTC. Translating it yields CASSLDWESEQFF. V usage is TRBV7-2 and J usage is TRBJ2-1; a weak D match, TRBD2 (5 bases). This CDR3 spans 13 amino acids. Germline V gives CDR1 SGHTA, CDR2 FQGNSA. V lost 1 base, J lost 9 bases, and 10 bases lay in between.

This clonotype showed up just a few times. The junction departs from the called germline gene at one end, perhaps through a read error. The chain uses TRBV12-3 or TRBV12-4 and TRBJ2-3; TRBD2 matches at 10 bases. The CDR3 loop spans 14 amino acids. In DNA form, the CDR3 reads TGTGCCAGCAGTCTAGCGGGGGTCAGAGATACGCAGTATTTT. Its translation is CASSLAGVRDTQYF.

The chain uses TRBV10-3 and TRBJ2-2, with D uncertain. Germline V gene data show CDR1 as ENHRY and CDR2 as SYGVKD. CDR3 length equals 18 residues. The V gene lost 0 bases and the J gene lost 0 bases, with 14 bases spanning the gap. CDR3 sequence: CAISESGTYRANTGELFF. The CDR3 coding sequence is TGTGCCATCAGTGAGTCGGGTACCTACCGGGCGAACACCGGGGAGCTGTTTTTT.